This T cell receptor (beta chain) was identified in a study of T cells in Graves' hyperthyroidism and ophthalmopathy. Ten or more counts support this clonotype. Germline loops: CDR1 DFQATT, CDR2 SNEGSKA (reference sequence). V was pared by 0 bases and J by 6 bases, with 12 bases between. The CDR3 is made up of 14 amino acids. TCR beta CDR3 regions were amplified from RNA. In the first-round RT-PCR of the TCR CDR3, the HTBI primer set was used. Using its own MiXCR run on the multiplex PCR reads, TCRdb lists one record per CDR3 protein. In the table there are over 500,000 distinct CDR3 sequences, 15% to 20% of which are singletons.

The specimen sequenced was blood. The V and J genes are TRBV20-1 and TRBJ1-5; a possible D gene is TRBD1 (5 bases). This clonotype was sampled from a woman aged 25 to 39 with Graves' ophthalmopathy. CDR3: CSARDSGMGQPQHF. CDR3 in DNA: TGCAGTGCTAGAGATTCAGGGATGGGTCAGCCCCAGCATTTT.